These T cell receptor beta chains were read from a single sample in a study of Ad26.COV2.S vaccination and SARS-CoV-2 variants. Profiling relied on immunoSEQ multiplex PCR, and the TCRdb table lists in-frame clones only, not all of them. The table lists approximately 400,000 clones, 92% of them singletons. The sample consisted of peripheral blood, taken after recovery from COVID-19. The receptors here all came from a human donor who had recovered from COVID-19. The CDR3 runs from the conserved cysteine through the conserved F or W. A D gene is named only where the DNA matches it firmly. Size tells how often a clone was seen (once, few, many) or the class of an expanded clone, and some rows leave it out.

TRBJ2-7,.,.,13,TRBV5-1,CASSRDFPGEQYF,TGCGCCAGCAGCCGGGACTTTCCGGGCGAGCAGTACTTC
TRBJ1-5,.,.,14,TRBV7-8,CASSPGGSNQPQHF,TGTGCCAGCAGCCCGGGAGGGAGCAATCAGCCCCAGCATTTT
TRBJ1-2,.,.,11,TRBV29-1,CSDDSNYGYTF,TGCAGCGACGACAGTAACTATGGCTACACCTTC
TRBJ2-7,.,.,14,TRBV2,CASSDRRGPYEQYF,TGTGCCAGCAGTGATCGTAGGGGTCCTTACGAGCAGTACTTC
TRBJ1-1,TRBD1,.,15,TRBV19,CASSIDPEGASEAFF,TGTGCCAGTAGTATTGACCCCGAGGGGGCTTCTGAAGCTTTCTTT
TRBJ1-5,.,few,13,TRBV6-6,CASSRTRNQPQHF,TGTGCCAGCAGCCGCACCAGGAATCAGCCCCAGCATTTT
TRBJ2-2,.,.,17,TRBV7-2,CASPRGAGGWNTGELFF,TGTGCCAGCCCGAGGGGGGCAGGGGGGTGGAACACCGGGGAGCTGTTTTTT
TRBJ2-4,TRBD1,.,14,TRBV6-5,CASRQGSTKNIQYF,TGTGCCAGCCGACAGGGGTCGACCAAAAACATTCAGTACTTC
TRBJ1-4,.,.,14,TRBV6-6,CASSSPTENEKLFF,TGTGCCAGCAGCTCACCGACAGAAAATGAAAAACTGTTTTTT
TRBJ2-5,TRBD2,.,15,TRBV11-2,CASSSGTSGGETQYF,TGTGCCAGCAGCTCCGGGACTAGCGGGGGTGAGACCCAGTACTTC
TRBJ1-3,.,.,15,TRBV5-6,CASSLAGSSGNTIYF,TGTGCCAGCAGCTTGGCCGGGAGCTCTGGAAACACCATATATTTT
TRBJ2-1,.,.,15,TRBV6-1,CASSESRSTYNEQFF,TGTGCCAGCAGTGAAAGTCGGTCCACCTACAATGAGCAGTTCTTC
TRBJ1-3,.,.,19,TRBV15,CATSSLGKRRGTTGNTIYF,TGTGCCACCAGCTCCCTAGGAAAAAGGAGGGGCACAACTGGAAACACCATATATTTT
TRBJ1-6,TRBD1,many,15,TRBV6-4,CASSATGDSNSPLHF,TGTGCCAGCAGCGCCACAGGGGACTCTAATTCACCCCTCCACTTT
TRBJ1-2,TRBD1,.,14,TRBV9,CASSDNDRGVWYTF,TGTGCCAGCAGCGACAACGACAGGGGGGTATGGTACACCTTC
TRBJ1-6,TRBD1,.,14,TRBV4-3,CASSQGTGHSPLHF,TGCGCCAGCAGCCAGGGGACAGGGCATTCACCCCTCCACTTT